This TCR beta chain is from a study of control samples from healthy donors and cancer patients. Germline-derived CDR1 and CDR2 are LGHDT and YNNKEL (reference sequence). The CDR3 sequence is 14 residues long. The V and J ends lost 2 bases and 6 bases respectively, with 13 bases between them. This clone was detected a few times. Sequenced by immunoSEQ multiplex PCR; TCRdb stores in-frame clones only, minus some. In the table there are 150,000 or so clones, around 90% of which are singletons. The sequenced sample was blood. The receptor's source is a woman between 25 and 40 years old in good health. This sequence joins TRBV3-1 (or the pseudogene TRBV3-2) and TRBJ1-1; D remains unclear. The CDR3 sequence is CASSQYSGLAEAFF. The CDR3 region has the DNA TGTGCCAGCAGCCAATATTCGGGGTTGGCTGAAGCTTTCTTT.